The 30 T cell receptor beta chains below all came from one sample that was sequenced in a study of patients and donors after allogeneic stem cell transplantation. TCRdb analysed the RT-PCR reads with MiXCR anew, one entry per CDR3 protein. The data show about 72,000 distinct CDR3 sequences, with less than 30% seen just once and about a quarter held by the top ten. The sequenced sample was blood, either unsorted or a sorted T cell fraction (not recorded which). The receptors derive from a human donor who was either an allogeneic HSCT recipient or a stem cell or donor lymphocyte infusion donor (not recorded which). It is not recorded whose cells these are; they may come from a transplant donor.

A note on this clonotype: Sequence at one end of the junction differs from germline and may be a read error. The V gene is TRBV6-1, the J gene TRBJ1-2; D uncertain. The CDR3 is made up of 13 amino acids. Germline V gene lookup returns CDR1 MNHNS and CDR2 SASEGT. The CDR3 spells CASREGLSYGYTF. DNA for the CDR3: TGTGCCAGCAGGGAAGGGCTCAGCTATGGCTACACCTTC.

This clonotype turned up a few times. In DNA form, the CDR3 reads TGTGCCAGCTCACCACCAGGACCCTGGACAGGCGGTGAAAAACTGTTTTTT. Residues: CASSPPGPWTGGEKLFF. J is TRBJ1-4 and V is TRBV18; 7 bases match TRBD1. J lost 7 bases, V lost 0 bases, and 11 bases had no gene match. There are 17 residues in the CDR3. Germline loops: CDR1 KGHSH, CDR2 LQKENI.

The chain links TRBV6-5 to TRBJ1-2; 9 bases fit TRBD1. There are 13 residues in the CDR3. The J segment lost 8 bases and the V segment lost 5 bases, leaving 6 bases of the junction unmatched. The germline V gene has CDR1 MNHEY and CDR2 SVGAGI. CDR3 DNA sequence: TGTGCCAGCAGTCCCGGACAGGGGCAGGGCTACACCTTC. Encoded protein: CASSPGQGQGYTF.

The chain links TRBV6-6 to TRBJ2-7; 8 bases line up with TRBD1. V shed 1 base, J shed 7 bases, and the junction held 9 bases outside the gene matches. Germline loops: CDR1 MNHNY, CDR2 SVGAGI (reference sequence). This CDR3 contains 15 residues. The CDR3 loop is CASSYFSGQGREQYF. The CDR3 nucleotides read TGTGCCAGCAGTTACTTTTCAGGACAGGGACGAGAGCAGTACTTC.

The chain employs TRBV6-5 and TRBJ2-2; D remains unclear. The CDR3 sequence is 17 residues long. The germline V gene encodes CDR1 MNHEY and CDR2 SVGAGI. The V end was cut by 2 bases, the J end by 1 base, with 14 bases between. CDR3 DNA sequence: TGTGCCAGCAGTTACGACTTTCTGGGCTTGAACACCGGGGAGCTGTTTTTT. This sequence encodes CASSYDFLGLNTGELFF.

CDR3 residues: CASSAFGASFQFF. The CDR3 DNA is TGTGCCAGCAGTGCCTTTGGGGCCTCGTTTCAGTTCTTC. The chain combines TRBV12-3 or TRBV12-4 with TRBJ2-1, with TRBD1 as a possible D gene (5 bases). Trimming cost V 5 bases and J 13 bases, with 18 bases left between them. The CDR3 has 13 amino acids.

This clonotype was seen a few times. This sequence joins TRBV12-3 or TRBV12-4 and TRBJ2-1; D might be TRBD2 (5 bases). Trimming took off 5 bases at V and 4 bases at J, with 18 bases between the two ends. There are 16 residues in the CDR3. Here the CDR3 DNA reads TGTGCCAGCAGTCCCTATGTGAATACTAGGTACAATGAGCAGTTCTTC. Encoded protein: CASSPYVNTRYNEQFF.

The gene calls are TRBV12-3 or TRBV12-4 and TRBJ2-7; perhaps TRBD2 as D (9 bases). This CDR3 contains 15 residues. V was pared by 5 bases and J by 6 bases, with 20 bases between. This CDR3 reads CASSKGTSRGREQYF. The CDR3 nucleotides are TGTGCCAGCAGTAAAGGGACTAGCAGGGGGCGCGAGCAGTACTTC.

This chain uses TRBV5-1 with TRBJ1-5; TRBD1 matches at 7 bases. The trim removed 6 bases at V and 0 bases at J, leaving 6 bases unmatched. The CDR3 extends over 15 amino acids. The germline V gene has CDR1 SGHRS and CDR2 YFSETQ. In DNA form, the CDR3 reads TGCGCCAGCACGACAGGGCTGTATAGCAATCAGCCCCAGCATTTT. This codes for CASTTGLYSNQPQHF.

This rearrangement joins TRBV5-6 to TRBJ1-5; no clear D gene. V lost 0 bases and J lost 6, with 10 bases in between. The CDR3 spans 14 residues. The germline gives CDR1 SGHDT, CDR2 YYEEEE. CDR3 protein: CASSLGASGQPQHF. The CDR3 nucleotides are TGTGCCAGCAGCTTGGGGGCCTCCGGTCAGCCCCAGCATTTT.

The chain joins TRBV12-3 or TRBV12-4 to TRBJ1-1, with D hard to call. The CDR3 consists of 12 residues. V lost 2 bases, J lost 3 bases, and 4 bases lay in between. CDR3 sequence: CASSLSDTEAFF. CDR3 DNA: TGTGCCAGCAGTTTATCGGACACTGAAGCTTTCTTT.

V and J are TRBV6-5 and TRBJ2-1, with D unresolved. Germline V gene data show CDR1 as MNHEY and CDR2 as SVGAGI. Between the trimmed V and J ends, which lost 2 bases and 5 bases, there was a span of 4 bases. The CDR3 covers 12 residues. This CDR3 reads CASSYGNNEQFF. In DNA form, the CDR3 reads TGTGCCAGCAGTTACGGTAACAATGAGCAGTTCTTC.

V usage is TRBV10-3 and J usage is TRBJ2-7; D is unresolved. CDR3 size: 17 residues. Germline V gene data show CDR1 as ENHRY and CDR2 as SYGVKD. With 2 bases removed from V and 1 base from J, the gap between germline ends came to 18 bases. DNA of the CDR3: TGTGCCATCAGTGAGGGATCCGGTCAGATAGATTCCTACGAGCAGTACTTC. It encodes CAISEGSGQIDSYEQYF.

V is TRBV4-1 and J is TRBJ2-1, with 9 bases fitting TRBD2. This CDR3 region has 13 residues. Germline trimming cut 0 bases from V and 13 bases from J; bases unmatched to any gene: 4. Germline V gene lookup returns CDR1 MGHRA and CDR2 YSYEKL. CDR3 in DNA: TGCGCCAGCAGCCAAGAAGGGACTAGCAGACAGTTCTTC. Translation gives CASSQEGTSRQFF.

In DNA form, the CDR3 reads TGTGCCACAAGATTACAGCAGAACACTGAAGCTTTCTTT. This codes for CATRLQQNTEAFF. The chain carries TRBV15 and TRBJ1-1; D call uncertain. Trimming cost V 9 bases and J 1 base, with 12 bases left between them. The CDR3 sequence is 13 residues long. Per germline, CDR1 LNHNV and CDR2 YYDKDF (reference sequence).

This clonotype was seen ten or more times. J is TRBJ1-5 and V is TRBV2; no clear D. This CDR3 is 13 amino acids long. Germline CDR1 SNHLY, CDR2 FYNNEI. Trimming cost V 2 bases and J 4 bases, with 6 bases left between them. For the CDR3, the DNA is TGTGCCAGCAGTGAACACTTGAATCAGCCCCAGCATTTT. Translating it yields CASSEHLNQPQHF.

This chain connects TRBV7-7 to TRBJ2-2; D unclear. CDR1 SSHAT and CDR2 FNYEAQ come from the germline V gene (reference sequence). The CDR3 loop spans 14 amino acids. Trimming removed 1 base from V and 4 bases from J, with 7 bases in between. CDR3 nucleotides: TGTGCCAGCAGCTTAGATGTCCGCACCGGGGAGCTGTTTTTT. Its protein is CASSLDVRTGELFF.

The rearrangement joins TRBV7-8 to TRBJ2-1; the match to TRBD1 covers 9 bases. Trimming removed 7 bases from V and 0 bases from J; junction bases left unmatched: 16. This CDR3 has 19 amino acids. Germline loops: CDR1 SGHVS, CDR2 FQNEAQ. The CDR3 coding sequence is TGTGCCAGCACGGATTGGACAGGGGATGGTCTGCACTCCTACAATGAGCAGTTCTTC. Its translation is CASTDWTGDGLHSYNEQFF.

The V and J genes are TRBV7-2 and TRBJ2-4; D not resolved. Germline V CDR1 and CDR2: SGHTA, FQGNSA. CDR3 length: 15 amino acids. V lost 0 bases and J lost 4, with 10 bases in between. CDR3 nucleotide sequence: TGTGCCAGCAGCTTAGCCGGACCTAAAAAAAACATTCAGTACTTC. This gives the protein CASSLAGPKKNIQYF.

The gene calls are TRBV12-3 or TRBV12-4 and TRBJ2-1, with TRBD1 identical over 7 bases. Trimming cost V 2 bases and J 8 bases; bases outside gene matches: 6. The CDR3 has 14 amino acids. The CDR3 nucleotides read TGTGCCAGCAGTTTAAGCTCAGGGGGTCATGAGCAGTTCTTC. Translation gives CASSLSSGGHEQFF.

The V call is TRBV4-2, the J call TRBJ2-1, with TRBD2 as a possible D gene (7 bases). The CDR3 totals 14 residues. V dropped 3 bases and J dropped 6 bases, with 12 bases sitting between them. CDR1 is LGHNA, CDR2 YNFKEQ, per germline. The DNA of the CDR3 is TGTGCCAGCAGCCATGGGGAGGGGGGCAATGAGCAGTTCTTC. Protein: CASSHGEGGNEQFF.

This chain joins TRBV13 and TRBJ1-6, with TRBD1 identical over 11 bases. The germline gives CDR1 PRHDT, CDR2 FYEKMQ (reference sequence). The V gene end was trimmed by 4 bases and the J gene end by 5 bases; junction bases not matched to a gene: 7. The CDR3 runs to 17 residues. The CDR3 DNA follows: TGTGCCAGCAGCTCTGAGGGGACAGGGGGTGATAATTCACCCCTCCACTTT. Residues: CASSSEGTGGDNSPLHF.

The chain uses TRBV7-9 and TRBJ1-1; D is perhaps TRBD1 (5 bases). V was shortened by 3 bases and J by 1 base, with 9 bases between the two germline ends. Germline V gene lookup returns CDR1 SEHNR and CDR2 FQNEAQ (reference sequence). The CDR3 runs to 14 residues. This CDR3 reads CASSLRRANTEAFF. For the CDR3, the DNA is TGTGCCAGCAGCTTGCGCAGGGCGAACACTGAAGCTTTCTTT.

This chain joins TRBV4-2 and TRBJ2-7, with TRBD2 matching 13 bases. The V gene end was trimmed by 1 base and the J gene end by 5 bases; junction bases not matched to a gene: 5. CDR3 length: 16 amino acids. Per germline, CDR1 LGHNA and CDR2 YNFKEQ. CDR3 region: CASSQVPGTSGNEQYF. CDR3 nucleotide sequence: TGTGCCAGCAGCCAAGTACCCGGGACTAGCGGGAACGAGCAGTACTTC.

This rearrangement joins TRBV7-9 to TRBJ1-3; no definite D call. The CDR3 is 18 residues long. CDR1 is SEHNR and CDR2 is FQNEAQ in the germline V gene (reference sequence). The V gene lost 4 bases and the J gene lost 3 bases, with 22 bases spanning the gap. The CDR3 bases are TGTGCCAGCAGCTACGCACCTGACAAGTTAGAGATTGGAAACACCATATATTTT. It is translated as CASSYAPDKLEIGNTIYF.

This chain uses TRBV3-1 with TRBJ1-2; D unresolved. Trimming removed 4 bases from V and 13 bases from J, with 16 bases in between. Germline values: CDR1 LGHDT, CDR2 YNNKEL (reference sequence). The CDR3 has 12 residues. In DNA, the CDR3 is TGTGCCAGCAGCCCCCTAGGGCTGACGCTCACCTTC. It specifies CASSPLGLTLTF.

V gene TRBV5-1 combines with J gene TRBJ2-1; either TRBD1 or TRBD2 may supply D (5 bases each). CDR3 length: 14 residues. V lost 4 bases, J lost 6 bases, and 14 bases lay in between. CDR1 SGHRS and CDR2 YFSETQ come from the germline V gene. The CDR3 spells CASSAGTSTNEQFF. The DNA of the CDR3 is TGCGCCAGCAGCGCCGGGACCAGTACCAATGAGCAGTTCTTC.

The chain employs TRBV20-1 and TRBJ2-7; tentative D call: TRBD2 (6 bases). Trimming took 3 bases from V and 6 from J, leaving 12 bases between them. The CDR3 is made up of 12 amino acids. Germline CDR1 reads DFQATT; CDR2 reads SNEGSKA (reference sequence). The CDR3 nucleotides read TGCAGTGCTAGGTTGGCGGGGCCCGAGCAGTACTTC. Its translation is CSARLAGPEQYF.

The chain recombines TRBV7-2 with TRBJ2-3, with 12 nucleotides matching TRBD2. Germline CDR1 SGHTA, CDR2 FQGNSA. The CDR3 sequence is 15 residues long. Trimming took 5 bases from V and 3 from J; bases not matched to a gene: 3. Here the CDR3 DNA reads TGTGCCAGCAGCCTGACTAGCGGGAGTACAGATACGCAGTATTTT. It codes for CASSLTSGSTDTQYF.

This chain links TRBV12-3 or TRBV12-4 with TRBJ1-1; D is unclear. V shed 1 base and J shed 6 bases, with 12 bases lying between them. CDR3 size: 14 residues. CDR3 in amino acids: CASSLDQGLPEAFF. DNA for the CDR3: TGTGCCAGCAGTTTAGATCAAGGTTTGCCTGAAGCTTTCTTT.